This T cell receptor (beta chain) was recorded in a study of blood T cell repertoires in COVID-19. Study-level background: Acute and convalescent COVID-19 samples came from the United States, Italy and Spain.

Ages ranged from about 18 to 90 years, with residence in more than 20 US areas. Membership in each cohort depended on participant-reported clinical history. Original processing notes: By means of reference gene primer amplification, nucleated cell counts were estimated. Clones were read by immunoSEQ multiplex PCR, and TCRdb kept only the in-frame ones, dropping some. The V and J calls and clone size are taken from that table; D and trimming were inferred from the DNA. The data contain around 250,000 clones, 75% to 90% of them singletons. The CDR3 length is 17 residues. V dropped 2 bases and J dropped 8; count of bases not matched to a gene: 13. Germline V gene lookup returns CDR1 LGHDT and CDR2 YNNKEL (reference sequence).

The receptor comes from a woman aged 40 to 50 who had been exposed to COVID-19. The sequencing sample was made of PBMCs or T cells enriched from blood (not recorded which). The V and J genes are TRBV3-1 (or the pseudogene TRBV3-2) and TRBJ2-1; TRBD1 matches 9 bases. As DNA, the CDR3 is TGTGCCAGCAGCCAACGACCTGGGACAGGGCTGGGTTATGAGCAGTTCTTC. Translated, it gives CASSQRPGTGLGYEQFF.